This T cell receptor (beta chain) was found in a study of cytomegalovirus exposure and HLA in healthy donors. Only one count was recorded for this clone. Antigen specificity is unknown. A multiplex PCR was run with 60 Vbeta primers and 13 Jbeta primers. Produced via immunoSEQ multiplex PCR; TCRdb's table is partial and in-frame only. The table includes about 190,000 clones, 75% to 85% detected once. Though nominally healthy at sampling, donors likely had unrecorded immune exposures. CDR3 length: 14 amino acids. The germline V gene encodes CDR1 SGHVS and CDR2 FNYEAQ. Trimming shortened V by 5 bases and J by 2 bases, and 12 bases separated the two germline ends. Study-wide results and limits: With further analysis later on, most CMV-associated TCR beta chains appeared HLA-restricted.

V gene TRBV7-6 combines with J gene TRBJ1-1, with D possibly being TRBD1 (6 bases). The sequence was obtained from a woman aged 18-29 years in good health and CMV-seronegative. The sequencing sample was made of PBMCs. CDR3 DNA sequence: TGTGCCAGCAGCCCGACAGGTCTCAACACTGAAGCTTTCTTT. It yields the protein CASSPTGLNTEAFF.